These 20 T cell receptor beta chains were all obtained from the same sample, sequenced in a study of blood T cell repertoires in COVID-19. The data were produced by immunoSEQ multiplex PCR, yet TCRdb's version contains in-frame clones alone and is incomplete. The repertoire holds roughly 280,000 clones, with under 90% as singletons. Sequenced material: PBMCs or T cells enriched from blood (not recorded which). Receptors originate from a woman aged 55-70 years who had recovered from COVID-19.

The CDR3 reads CASSETGSYTQYF. Here the CDR3 DNA reads TGTGCCAGCAGCGAGACAGGGTCCTATACGCAGTATTTT. The chain uses TRBV28 and TRBJ2-3, with 7 bases that match TRBD1. V trimming: 6 bases; J trimming: 7 bases; junction bases outside the gene matches: 7. From germline, CDR1 is MDHEN and CDR2 SYDVKM. The CDR3 has 13 residues.

This rearrangement joins TRBV28 to TRBJ2-1; a weak D match, TRBD2 (5 bases). Per the germline V gene, CDR1 is MDHEN and CDR2 is SYDVKM. The CDR3 runs to 15 residues. Trimming took off 3 bases at V and 6 bases at J, with 15 bases between the two ends. The chain's CDR3 is CASSLSGLGSNEQFF. The CDR3 nucleotides read TGTGCCAGCAGTTTGTCCGGACTCGGCAGCAATGAGCAGTTCTTC.

As DNA, the CDR3 is TGTGCCACCCGGGACAGGTCTTACAATGAGCAGTTCTTC. It codes for CATRDRSYNEQFF. The V call is TRBV5-5, the J call TRBJ2-1; TRBD1 agrees at 8 bases. V lost 9 bases and J lost 4; bases outside the gene matches: 6. Looked up from germline, CDR1 is SGHKS and CDR2 is YYEKEE (reference sequence). The CDR3 has 13 amino acids.

The DNA of the CDR3 is TGTGCCAGCAGCTTGGGACCAGGGGGCTACGAGCAGTACTTC. Translating gives CASSLGPGGYEQYF. The chain couples TRBV5-6 to TRBJ2-7; 7 nucleotides line up with TRBD1. Trimming removed 0 bases from V and 3 bases from J; junction bases left unmatched: 3. This CDR3 has 14 amino acids. Germline CDR1 is SGHDT and CDR2 is YYEEEE.

This clone was picked up many times. This chain joins TRBV28 and TRBJ1-6; the match to TRBD1 covers 9 bases. V shed 2 bases and J 7 bases; nucleotides not matched to a gene: 9. In germline, CDR1 is MDHEN, CDR2 SYDVKM. The CDR3 is made up of 17 amino acids. In DNA, the CDR3 is TGTGCCAGCAGTTTAAGCGGGACAGGGTTAGGGAATTCACCCCTCCACTTT. This encodes CASSLSGTGLGNSPLHF.

This clone was seen only once. This chain links TRBV6-5 with TRBJ1-2; 9 positions agree with TRBD1. Losses at the gene ends were 5 bases for V and 8 bases for J; bases not matched to a gene: 6. The CDR3 totals 13 residues. Looked up from germline, CDR1 is MNHEY and CDR2 is SVGAGI. CDR3 in amino acids: CASSPTGGHGYTF. The CDR3 nucleotides read TGTGCCAGCAGTCCCACAGGGGGCCACGGCTACACCTTC.

J is TRBJ2-7 and V is TRBV28; 12 nucleotides align to TRBD1. CDR3 size: 16 residues. Trimming cost V 4 bases and J 3 bases; bases outside gene matches: 7. Germline V CDR1 and CDR2: MDHEN, SYDVKM. For the CDR3, the DNA is TGTGCCAGCAGTTCCTCTGGGACAGGGGGCAACTACGAGCAGTACTTC. Protein: CASSSSGTGGNYEQYF.

The chain employs TRBV7-2 and TRBJ1-1; 9 positions match TRBD1. The CDR3 has 15 amino acids. Germline values: CDR1 SGHTA, CDR2 FQGNSA. The J segment lost 5 bases and the V segment lost 0 bases, leaving 4 bases of the junction unmatched. The CDR3 DNA sequence: TGTGCCAGCAGCTTAGCAACAGGGGGCTGGACTGAAGCTTTCTTT. Encoded protein: CASSLATGGWTEAFF. Complete variable domain (other parts from reference TRBV7-2 and TRBJ1-1): GAGVSQSPSNKVTEKGKDVELRCDPISGHTALYWYRQSLGQGLEFLIYFQGNSAPDKSGLPSDRFSAERTGGSVSTLTIQRTQQEDSAVYLCASSLATGGWTEAFFGQGTRLTVV.

The V and J genes are TRBV19 and TRBJ1-2, with D hard to call. Germline V lookup: CDR1 LNHDA, CDR2 SQIVND (reference sequence). CDR3 length equals 13 residues. Trimming removed 5 bases at V and 4 bases at J, with 11 bases between. CDR3 residues: CASSPGHSYGYTF. In DNA, the CDR3 is TGTGCCAGTAGTCCCGGCCACAGCTATGGCTACACCTTC.

This rearrangement joins TRBV6-5 to TRBJ1-1, with a tentative D call TRBD1 (5 bases). This CDR3 has 15 amino acids. From germline, CDR1 is MNHEY and CDR2 SVGAGI. V was pared by 2 bases and J by 4 bases, with 14 bases between. The DNA for the CDR3 is TGTGCCAGCAGTTACAACGAGTGGAGGGGCACTGAAGCTTTCTTT. This translates into CASSYNEWRGTEAFF.

CDR3 in DNA: TGTGCCAGCAGTTACGTGGAGGGCTTAGGAAACACCATATATTTT. It codes for CASSYVEGLGNTIYF. This chain links TRBV28 with TRBJ1-3; D is unresolved. V dropped 4 bases and J dropped 4 bases, with 14 bases sitting between them. Germline V gives CDR1 MDHEN, CDR2 SYDVKM. This CDR3 has 15 residues.

The rearrangement uses TRBV2 and TRBJ1-2; a weak D match, TRBD1 (5 bases). Germline-derived CDR1 and CDR2 are SNHLY and FYNNEI. The CDR3 is 13 amino acids. V lost 3 bases and J lost 6, with 11 bases in between. CDR3 sequence reads: CASSERGRDGYTF. In nucleotides, the CDR3 is TGTGCCAGCAGTGAGCGGGGGAGGGATGGCTACACCTTC.

V usage is TRBV30 and J usage is TRBJ1-6, with 7 bases lining up with TRBD1. This CDR3 contains 15 residues. V was pared by 1 base and J by 7 bases, with 7 bases of the junction left unmatched. Germline CDR1 and CDR2: GTSNPN and SVGIG (reference sequence). The CDR3 loop reads CAWSAPDRPNSPLHF. In DNA form, the CDR3 reads TGTGCCTGGAGTGCACCGGACAGGCCAAATTCACCCCTCCACTTT.

The CDR3 sequence is CASSPGTGTTDTQYF. The DNA of the CDR3 is TGCGCCAGCAGCCCCGGGACAGGGACCACAGATACGCAGTATTTT. This chain joins TRBV5-1 and TRBJ2-3; 9 positions agree with TRBD1. V lost 4 bases and J lost 2; bases outside the gene matches: 5. CDR3 length: 15 residues. Per the germline V gene, CDR1 is SGHRS and CDR2 is YFSETQ.

The chain combines TRBV23-1 with TRBJ1-4; tentatively, D is TRBD1 (6 bases). TRBV23-1 is identified as an open reading frame with a role that is uncertain. V was cut by 8 bases and J by 6 bases, with 16 bases left in between. This CDR3 region has 14 residues. In DNA form, the CDR3 reads TGCGCCAGCCGAACAGGGAGAGGATATGAAAAACTGTTTTTT. As protein: CASRTGRGYEKLFF.

This chain joins TRBV12-3 or TRBV12-4 and TRBJ2-1; D perhaps matches TRBD1 (6 bases). Trimming removed 5 bases at V and 8 bases at J, with 10 bases between. The length of the CDR3 is 12 residues. CDR3 bases: TGTGCCAGCAGTCCGGACAGTCATGAGCAGTTCTTC. Protein: CASSPDSHEQFF.

The V gene is TRBV5-6, the J gene TRBJ1-1; TRBD1 matches 7 bases. The CDR3 length is 14 residues. Trimming cost V 2 bases and J 6 bases; bases outside gene matches: 7. The germline V gene encodes CDR1 SGHDT and CDR2 YYEEEE. In DNA, the CDR3 is TGTGCCAGCAGCTTTGACAGGGTTAGTCCTGAAGCTTTCTTT. Translating it yields CASSFDRVSPEAFF.

The chain carries TRBV5-1 and TRBJ2-1, with 9 nucleotides matching TRBD1. J was trimmed by 8 bases and V by 3 bases; bases with no gene match: 12. The CDR3 spans 16 residues. Looked up from germline, CDR1 is SGHRS and CDR2 is YFSETQ. Here the CDR3 DNA reads TGCGCCAGCAGCTCAACTAGGACAGGGGAGCACGATGAGCAGTTCTTC. This encodes CASSSTRTGEHDEQFF.

In this sample, this clone turned up once. This chain uses TRBV28 with TRBJ1-2; TRBD1 aligns across 12 bases. The CDR3 has 14 residues. J was trimmed by 8 bases and V by 2 bases; bases with no gene match: 3. Germline CDR1 and CDR2: MDHEN and SYDVKM. The chain's CDR3 is CASSLPGQGAGYTF. The CDR3 DNA is TGTGCCAGCAGTTTACCGGGACAGGGGGCCGGCTACACCTTC.

The V call is TRBV13, the J call TRBJ2-5, with 7 bases lining up with TRBD2. Germline lookup yields CDR1 PRHDT and CDR2 FYEKMQ (reference sequence). CDR3 length: 17 residues. V lost 3 bases and J lost 0; bases outside the gene matches: 10. The DNA of the CDR3 is TGTGCCAGCAGCTTTCTGGGCGGGGGAAGGTACCAAGAGACCCAGTACTTC. As protein: CASSFLGGGRYQETQYF.